This entry describes one TCR beta chain. The antigen is undetermined. This sample was included in a study of CD8 T cells in ankylosing spondylitis. Study-wide results and limits: Relatively scarce in peripheral blood, disease-linked clones were CD8+. A TCR beta motif made of fewer than 10 highly homologous variants seemed typical of ankylosing spondylitis blood. Earlier studies detected some motif variants in reactive arthritis synovial fluid and blood.

Each TCR beta library was made by quantitative 5'-RACE that incorporated molecular barcodes. TCRdb independently ran MiXCR on the 5' RACE reads; one entry per CDR3 protein. The sample records approximately 400,000 distinct CDR3 sequences, 15% to 20% being singletons. The V gene lost 3 bases and the J gene lost 5 bases, with 11 bases spanning the gap. This CDR3 comprises 15 residues. V gene TRBV12-3 or TRBV12-4 combines with J gene TRBJ1-6; D remains unclear. This clonotype was obtained from a male donor with ankylosing spondylitis. Material for sequencing was blood, either unsorted or a sorted T cell fraction (not recorded which). The CDR3 sequence is CASSFADRDNSPLHF. The CDR3 DNA reads as TGTGCCAGCAGTTTTGCGGACCGAGATAATTCACCCCTCCACTTT.